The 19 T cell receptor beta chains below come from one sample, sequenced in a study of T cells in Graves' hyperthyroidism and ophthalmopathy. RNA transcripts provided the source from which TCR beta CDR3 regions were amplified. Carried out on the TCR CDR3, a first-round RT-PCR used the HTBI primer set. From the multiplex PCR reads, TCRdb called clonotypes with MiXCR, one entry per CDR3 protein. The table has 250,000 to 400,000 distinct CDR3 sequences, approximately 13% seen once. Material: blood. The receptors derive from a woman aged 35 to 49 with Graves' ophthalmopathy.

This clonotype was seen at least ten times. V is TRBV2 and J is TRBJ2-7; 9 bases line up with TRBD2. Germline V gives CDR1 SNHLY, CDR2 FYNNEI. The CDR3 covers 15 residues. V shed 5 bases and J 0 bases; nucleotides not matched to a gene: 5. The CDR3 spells CASSQLAGSSYEQYF. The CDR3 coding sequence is TGTGCCAGCAGTCAACTAGCGGGTAGCTCCTACGAGCAGTACTTC.

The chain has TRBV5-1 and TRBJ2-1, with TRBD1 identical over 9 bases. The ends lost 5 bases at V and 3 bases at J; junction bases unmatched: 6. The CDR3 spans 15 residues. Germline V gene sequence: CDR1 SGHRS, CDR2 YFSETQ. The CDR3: CASRGGQGFYNEQFF. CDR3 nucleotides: TGCGCCAGCAGGGGTGGACAGGGGTTCTACAATGAGCAGTTCTTC. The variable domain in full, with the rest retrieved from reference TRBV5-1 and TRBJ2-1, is KAGVTQTPRYLIKTRGQQVTLSCSPISGHRSVSWYQQTPGQGLQFLFEYFSETQRNKGNFPGRFSGRQFSNSRSEMNVSTLELGDSALYLCASRGGQGFYNEQFFGPGTRLTVL.

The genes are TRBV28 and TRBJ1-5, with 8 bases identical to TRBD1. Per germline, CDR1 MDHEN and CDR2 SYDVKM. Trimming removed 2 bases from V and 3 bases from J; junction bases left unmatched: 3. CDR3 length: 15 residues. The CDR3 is CASSLRRGHNQPQHF. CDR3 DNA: TGTGCCAGCAGTTTACGCAGGGGGCACAATCAGCCCCAGCATTTT.

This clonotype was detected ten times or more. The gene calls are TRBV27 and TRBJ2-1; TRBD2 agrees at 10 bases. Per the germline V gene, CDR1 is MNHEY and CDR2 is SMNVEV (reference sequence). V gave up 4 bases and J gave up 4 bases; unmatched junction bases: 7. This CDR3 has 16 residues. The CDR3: CASSSRGSGRYNEQFF. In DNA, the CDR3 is TGTGCCAGCAGTTCCCGGGGTAGCGGGAGGTACAATGAGCAGTTCTTC.

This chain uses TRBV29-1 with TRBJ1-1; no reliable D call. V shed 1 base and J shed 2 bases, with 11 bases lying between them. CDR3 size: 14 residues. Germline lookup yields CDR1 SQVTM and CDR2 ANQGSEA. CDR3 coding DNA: TGCAGCGTTGAAGCTCTTTACGCCAACACTGAAGCTTTCTTT. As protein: CSVEALYANTEAFF. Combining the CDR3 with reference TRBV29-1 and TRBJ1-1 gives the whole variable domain SAVISQKPSRDICQRGTSLTIQCQVDSQVTMMFWYRQQPGQSLTLIATANQGSEATYESGFVIDKFPISRPNLTFSTLTVSNMSPEDSSIYLCSVEALYANTEAFFGQGTRLTVV.

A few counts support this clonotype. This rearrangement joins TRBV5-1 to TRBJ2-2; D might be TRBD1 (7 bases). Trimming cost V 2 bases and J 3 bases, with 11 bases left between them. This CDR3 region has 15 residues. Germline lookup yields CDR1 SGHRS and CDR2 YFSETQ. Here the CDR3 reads CASSFRGDYTGELFF. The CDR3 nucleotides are TGCGCCAGCAGCTTCAGGGGGGATTACACCGGGGAGCTGTTTTTT.

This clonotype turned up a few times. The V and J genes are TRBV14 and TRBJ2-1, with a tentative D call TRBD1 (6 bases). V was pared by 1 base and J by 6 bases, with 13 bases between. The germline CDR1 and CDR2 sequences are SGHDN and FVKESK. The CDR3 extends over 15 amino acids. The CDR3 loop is CASSQVRQVRNEQFF. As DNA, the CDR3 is TGTGCCAGCAGCCAAGTCCGACAGGTCCGCAATGAGCAGTTCTTC.

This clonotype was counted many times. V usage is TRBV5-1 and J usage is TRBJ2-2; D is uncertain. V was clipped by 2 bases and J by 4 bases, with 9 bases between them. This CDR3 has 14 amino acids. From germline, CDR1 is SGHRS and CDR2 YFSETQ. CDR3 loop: CASSFYDSTGELFF. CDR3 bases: TGCGCCAGCAGCTTCTACGACTCCACCGGGGAGCTGTTTTTT. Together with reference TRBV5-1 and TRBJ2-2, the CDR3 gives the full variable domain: KAGVTQTPRYLIKTRGQQVTLSCSPISGHRSVSWYQQTPGQGLQFLFEYFSETQRNKGNFPGRFSGRQFSNSRSEMNVSTLELGDSALYLCASSFYDSTGELFFGEGSRLTVL.

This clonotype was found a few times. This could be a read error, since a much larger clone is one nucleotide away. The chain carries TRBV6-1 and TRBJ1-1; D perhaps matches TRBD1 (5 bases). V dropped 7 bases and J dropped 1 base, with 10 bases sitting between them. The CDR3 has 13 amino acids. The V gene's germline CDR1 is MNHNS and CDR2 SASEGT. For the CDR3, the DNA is TGTGCCAGCACCAGGGACGGGAACACTGAAGCTTTCTTT. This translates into CASTRDGNTEAFF.

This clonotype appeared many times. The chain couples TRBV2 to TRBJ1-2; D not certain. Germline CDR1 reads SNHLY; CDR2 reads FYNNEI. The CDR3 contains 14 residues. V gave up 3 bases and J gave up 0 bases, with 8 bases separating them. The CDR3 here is CASSERRANYGYTF. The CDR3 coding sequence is TGTGCCAGCAGTGAGAGGCGAGCTAACTATGGCTACACCTTC.

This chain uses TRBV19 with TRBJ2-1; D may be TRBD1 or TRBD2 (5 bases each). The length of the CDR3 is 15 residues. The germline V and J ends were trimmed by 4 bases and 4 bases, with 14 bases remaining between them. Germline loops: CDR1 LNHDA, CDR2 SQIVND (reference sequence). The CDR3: CASSKERGRYNEQFF. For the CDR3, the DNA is TGTGCCAGTAGTAAAGAGAGGGGCAGATACAATGAGCAGTTCTTC.

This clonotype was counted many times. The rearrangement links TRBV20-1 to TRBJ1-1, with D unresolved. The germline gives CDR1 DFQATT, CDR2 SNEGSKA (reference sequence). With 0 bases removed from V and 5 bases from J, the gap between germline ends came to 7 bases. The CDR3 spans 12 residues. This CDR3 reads CSARDKVTEAFF. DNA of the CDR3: TGCAGTGCTAGAGATAAGGTTACTGAAGCTTTCTTT.

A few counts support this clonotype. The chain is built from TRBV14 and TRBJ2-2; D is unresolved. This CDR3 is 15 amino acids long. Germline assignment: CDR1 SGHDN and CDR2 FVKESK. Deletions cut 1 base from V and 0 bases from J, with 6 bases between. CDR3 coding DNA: TGTGCCAGCAGCCAAGTTACGGCGAACACCGGGGAGCTGTTTTTT. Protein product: CASSQVTANTGELFF.

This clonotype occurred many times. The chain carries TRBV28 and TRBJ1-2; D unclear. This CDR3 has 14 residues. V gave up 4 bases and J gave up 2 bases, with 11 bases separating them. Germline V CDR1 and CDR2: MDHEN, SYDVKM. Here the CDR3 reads CASSSTGRNYGYTF. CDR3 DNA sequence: TGTGCCAGCAGTTCAACTGGCAGGAACTATGGCTACACCTTC.

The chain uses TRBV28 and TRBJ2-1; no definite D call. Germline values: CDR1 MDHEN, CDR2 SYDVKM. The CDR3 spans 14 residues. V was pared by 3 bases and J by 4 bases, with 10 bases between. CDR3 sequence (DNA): TGTGCCAGCAGTTTTAGCAGCCTGTACAATGAGCAGTTCTTC. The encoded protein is CASSFSSLYNEQFF. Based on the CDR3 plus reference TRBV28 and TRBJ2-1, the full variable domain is DVKVTQSSRYLVKRTGEKVFLECVQDMDHENMFWYRQDPGLGLRLIYFSYDVKMKEKGDIPEGYSVSREKKERFSLILESASTNQTSMYLCASSFSSLYNEQFFGPGTRLTVL.

The CDR3, as DNA: TGTGCCAGCAGCCCCCACGGACAGGGAGGGTCCCATGGCTACACCTTC. Protein: CASSPHGQGGSHGYTF. The V call is TRBV3-1, the J call TRBJ1-2, with 8 bases fitting TRBD1. Germline CDR1 and CDR2: LGHDT and YNNKEL (reference sequence). The V segment lost 4 bases and the J segment 6 bases; nucleotides outside the gene matches: 13. The CDR3 loop spans 16 amino acids. Drawing the rest from reference TRBV3-1 and TRBJ1-2, the complete variable domain is DTAVSQTPKYLVTQMGNDKSIKCEQNLGHDTMYWYKQDSKKFLKIMFSYNNKELIINETVPNRFSPKSPDKAHLNLHINSLELGDSAVYFCASSPHGQGGSHGYTFGSGTRLTVV.

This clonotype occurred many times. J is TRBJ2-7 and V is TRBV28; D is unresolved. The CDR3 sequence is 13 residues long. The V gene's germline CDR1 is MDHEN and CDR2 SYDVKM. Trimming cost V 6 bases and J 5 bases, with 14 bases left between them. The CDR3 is CASREVPADEQYF. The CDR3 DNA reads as TGTGCCAGCAGAGAAGTCCCGGCGGACGAGCAGTACTTC. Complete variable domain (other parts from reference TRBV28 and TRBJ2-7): DVKVTQSSRYLVKRTGEKVFLECVQDMDHENMFWYRQDPGLGLRLIYFSYDVKMKEKGDIPEGYSVSREKKERFSLILESASTNQTSMYLCASREVPADEQYFGPGTRLTVT.

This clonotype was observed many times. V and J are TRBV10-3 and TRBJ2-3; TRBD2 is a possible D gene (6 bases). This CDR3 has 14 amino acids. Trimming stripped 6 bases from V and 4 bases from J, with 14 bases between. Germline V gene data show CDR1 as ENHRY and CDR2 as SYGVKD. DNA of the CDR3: TGTGCCATCAGGCCTAGCGTAGGCCCAGATACGCAGTATTTT. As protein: CAIRPSVGPDTQYF.

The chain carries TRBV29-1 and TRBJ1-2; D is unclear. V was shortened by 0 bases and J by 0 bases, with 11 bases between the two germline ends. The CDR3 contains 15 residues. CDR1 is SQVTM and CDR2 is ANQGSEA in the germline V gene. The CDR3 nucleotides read TGCAGCGTTGAAGACCCTATGGTAGCTAACTATGGCTACACCTTC. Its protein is CSVEDPMVANYGYTF.